One and the same sample provided the 14 T cell receptor beta chains below, sequenced in a study of T cell responses to AZD1222 COVID-19 vaccine. Here immunoSEQ multiplex PCR was the method, and the copy in TCRdb shows in-frame clones only, minus some. The table has about 67,000 clones, less than 90% seen once. The sample consisted of peripheral blood, taken on day 0 of AZD1222 vaccination. The receptors were sampled from an adult in good health.

The genes are TRBV28 and TRBJ1-5; unclear D gene. The CDR3 sequence is 14 residues long. The V gene's germline CDR1 is MDHEN and CDR2 SYDVKM. The V gene lost 1 base and the J gene lost 4 bases, with 8 bases spanning the gap. CDR3 nucleotide sequence: TGTGCCAGCAGTTTATCCCACGGGAATCAGCCCCAGCATTTT. Translating it yields CASSLSHGNQPQHF.

CDR3 loop: CASSQDQPGNNSPLHF. In DNA, the CDR3 is TGTGCCAGCAGCCAAGATCAGCCAGGGAATAATTCACCCCTCCACTTT. The chain joins TRBV4-2 to TRBJ1-6, with D perhaps matching TRBD1 (5 bases). CDR1 and CDR2 (germline): LGHNA, YNFKEQ. The V end was cut by 0 bases, the J end by 5 bases, with 11 bases between. The CDR3 spans 16 residues.

The genes are TRBV2 and TRBJ1-2, with 7 positions matching TRBD1. This CDR3 comprises 16 residues. V dropped 7 bases and J dropped 7; count of bases not matched to a gene: 18. The germline V gene has CDR1 SNHLY and CDR2 FYNNEI. The CDR3 nucleotides are TGTGCCAGCAAAAGGGACAGAACACCTATGAGCTCTGGCTACACCTTC. Translation: CASKRDRTPMSSGYTF.

J is TRBJ2-2 and V is TRBV18, with D possibly TRBD2 on 5 matching bases. This CDR3 is built from 13 residues. V gave up 4 bases and J gave up 3 bases, with 6 bases separating them. The germline gives CDR1 KGHSH, CDR2 LQKENI. The CDR3 DNA sequence: TGTGCCAGCTCACTGCGGGACACCGGGGAGCTGTTTTTT. This codes for CASSLRDTGELFF.

This chain joins TRBV28 and TRBJ1-2; D is undetermined. In germline, CDR1 is MDHEN, CDR2 SYDVKM. The CDR3 covers 12 residues. Trimming cost V 5 bases and J 1 base, with 5 bases left between them. CDR3: CASSTNNYGYTF. CDR3 bases: TGTGCCAGCAGTACCAATAACTATGGCTACACCTTC.

V usage is TRBV10-3 and J usage is TRBJ1-1, with unresolved D. This CDR3 contains 15 residues. Germline values: CDR1 ENHRY, CDR2 SYGVKD. The V gene lost 0 bases and the J gene lost 5 bases, with 13 bases spanning the gap. Here the CDR3 DNA reads TGTGCCATCAGTGAGTCTGGAGGGTTTGGGACTGAAGCTTTCTTT. It encodes CAISESGGFGTEAFF.

The rearrangement joins TRBV4-1 to TRBJ2-5; D may be TRBD2 (5 bases). Trimming took off 1 base at V and 1 base at J, with 13 bases between the two ends. Germline V lookup: CDR1 MGHRA, CDR2 YSYEKL. This CDR3 region has 16 residues. CDR3 protein: CASSQGFQEVQETQYF. In DNA form, the CDR3 reads TGCGCCAGCAGCCAAGGATTCCAGGAGGTCCAAGAGACCCAGTACTTC.

By sample fraction, this clone is medium-sized (0.01 to 0.1%). The CDR3 nucleotides are TGTGCCAGCAGTGAACGCGAGAGAATAGCCAAAAACATTCAGTACTTC. The encoded protein is CASSERERIAKNIQYF. The chain joins TRBV2 to TRBJ2-4; the D is unclear. This CDR3 has 16 residues. V was cut by 2 bases and J by 0 bases, with 11 bases left in between. The germline gives CDR1 SNHLY, CDR2 FYNNEI.

The gene calls are TRBV28 and TRBJ1-5; D is unclear. CDR1 and CDR2 (germline): MDHEN, SYDVKM. The CDR3 runs to 12 residues. Trimming left V 8 bases short and J 0 bases short, with 5 bases between. The CDR3 DNA reads as TGTGCCAGCGAAGATAGCAATCAGCCCCAGCATTTT. Translated: CASEDSNQPQHF.

The chain is built from TRBV7-2 and TRBJ1-3, with D uncertain. Germline-derived CDR1 and CDR2 are SGHTA and FQGNSA. V was clipped by 2 bases and J by 7 bases, with 9 bases between them. This CDR3 comprises 13 residues. CDR3 nucleotide sequence: TGTGCCAGCAGCTTACCGGGGTCCAACACCATATATTTT. Translation gives CASSLPGSNTIYF.

This clone has just one count. This chain connects TRBV28 to TRBJ2-7, with D perhaps TRBD1 or TRBD2 (5 bases each). The germline V gene has CDR1 MDHEN and CDR2 SYDVKM. This CDR3 region has 13 residues. V lost 10 bases and J 2 bases, leaving 15 bases between the germline ends. CDR3 in DNA: TGTGCCACCGGGACCACCCCTACCTACGAGCAGTACTTC. Residues: CATGTTPTYEQYF.

The count of this clone is one. The chain carries TRBV25-1 and TRBJ1-2, with no clear D. Trimming stripped 3 bases from V and 0 bases from J, with 8 bases between. From germline, CDR1 is MGHDK and CDR2 SYGVNS. This CDR3 comprises 14 residues. This CDR3 is CASSEGGPNYGYTF. CDR3 nucleotides: TGTGCCAGCAGTGAGGGAGGTCCTAACTATGGCTACACCTTC.

The V gene is TRBV28, the J gene TRBJ2-1, with unresolved D. Trimming took 7 bases from V and 2 from J, leaving 12 bases between them. Germline V gene lookup returns CDR1 MDHEN and CDR2 SYDVKM. CDR3 size: 14 residues. The CDR3 protein is CASISADAYNEQFF. CDR3 DNA sequence: TGTGCCAGCATCAGCGCCGACGCCTACAATGAGCAGTTCTTC.

The chain couples TRBV6-2 or TRBV6-3 to TRBJ2-1, with D possibly being TRBD1 (6 bases). The ends were cut back, 5 bases at V and 8 bases at J, with 16 bases in the middle. Germline assignment: CDR1 MNHEY and CDR2 SVGEGT. The CDR3 length is 14 residues. The CDR3 DNA reads as TGTGCCAGCAGTACATATGGCCAGGGGTATGAGCAGTTCTTC. Its translation is CASSTYGQGYEQFF.